Presented here are 21 T cell receptor beta chains from one specimen sequenced in a study of Ad26.COV2.S vaccination and SARS-CoV-2 variants. Libraries were prepared by immunoSEQ multiplex PCR; TCRdb keeps only in-frame clonotypes and omits some of them. The sample records over 250,000 clones, around 87% being singletons. Treatment denoted: over 15 received Ad26.COV2.S at low or high dose, single or two shots; roughly five received placebo; per-sample allocation not given. Sampling was performed 63 days after the first vaccine or placebo injection. The sample here was peripheral blood, taken in a trial of Ad26.COV2.S vaccine versus placebo. The receptors were gathered from a person between 18 and 59 years old who received the Ad26.COV2.S COVID-19 vaccine or a placebo.

This clone has a handful of counts. The chain is built from TRBV9 and TRBJ2-3; 7 bases are a match to TRBD2. Germline V gives CDR1 SGDLS, CDR2 YYNGEE. The CDR3 covers 17 residues. V lost 0 bases, J lost 5 bases, and 12 bases stayed unmatched. The CDR3 DNA is TGTGCCAGCAGCGTAGGAGCGGGGCAGGTTGGTATAGATACGCAGTATTTT. As protein: CASSVGAGQVGIDTQYF.

The gene calls are TRBV6-5 and TRBJ1-2; 11 nucleotides match TRBD1. The V gene's germline CDR1 is MNHEY and CDR2 SVGAGI. V shed 5 bases, J shed 7 bases, and the junction held 3 bases outside the gene matches. The CDR3 has 13 amino acids. The DNA for the CDR3 is TGTGCCAGCAGTCAGGACAGGGGGCTTGGCTACACCTTC. It codes for CASSQDRGLGYTF.

The chain employs TRBV4-3 and TRBJ2-3; D is possibly TRBD2 (6 bases). The CDR3 covers 16 residues. CDR1 and CDR2 (germline): LGHNA, YSLEER. Trimming took off 1 base at V and 5 bases at J, with 16 bases between the two ends. The DNA of the CDR3 is TGCGCCAGCAGCCAAGCTCCCGGGGGACTCGGAGATACGCAGTATTTT. It specifies CASSQAPGGLGDTQYF.

The rearrangement joins TRBV20-1 to TRBJ1-1; no definite D call. The V end lost 3 bases, the J end lost 3 bases, and 8 bases lay between the germline ends. Germline lookup yields CDR1 DFQATT and CDR2 SNEGSKA (reference sequence). The CDR3 runs to 12 residues. Here the CDR3 reads CSASRRDTEAFF. The CDR3 DNA reads as TGCAGTGCTAGTAGGCGCGACACTGAAGCTTTCTTT.

V usage is TRBV29-1 and J usage is TRBJ2-1; no firm D call. This CDR3 has 17 residues. CDR1 SQVTM and CDR2 ANQGSEA come from the germline V gene. With 2 bases removed from V and 5 bases from J, the gap between germline ends came to 22 bases. The CDR3 loop is CSVEPFITLLPNNEQFF. The CDR3 nucleotides are TGCAGCGTTGAACCATTTATTACCTTACTGCCTAACAATGAGCAGTTCTTC.

This clone showed up just a few times. This sequence joins TRBV4-1 and TRBJ2-1, with 13 positions matching TRBD2. Losses at the gene ends were 4 bases for V and 5 bases for J; bases not matched to a gene: 8. CDR1 MGHRA and CDR2 YSYEKL come from the germline V gene. The CDR3 is made up of 17 amino acids. CDR3 DNA sequence: TGCGCCAGCAGCCTATTTTTTGGGACTAGCGGGAACAATGAGCAGTTCTTC. Residues: CASSLFFGTSGNNEQFF.

CDR3 sequence reads: CASSRTSGQAYEQYF. The CDR3 DNA reads as TGTGCCAGCAGCCGAACCTCGGGACAGGCCTACGAGCAGTACTTC. V and J are TRBV6-2 or TRBV6-3 and TRBJ2-7, with 8 bases matching TRBD1. Germline values: CDR1 MNHEY, CDR2 SVGEGT. The V gene end was trimmed by 6 bases and the J gene end by 2 bases; junction bases not matched to a gene: 9. The CDR3 spans 15 residues.

This clone was seen a single time. This chain connects TRBV20-1 to TRBJ1-2; 10 bases are a match to TRBD1. This CDR3 comprises 11 residues. J gave up 12 bases and V 3 bases, and 4 bases lay outside the gene matches. Germline V CDR1 and CDR2: DFQATT, SNEGSKA (reference sequence). The CDR3 loop reads CSARDRGYNTF. CDR3 nucleotide sequence: TGCAGTGCTAGGGACAGGGGGTATAACACCTTC.

V gene TRBV30 combines with J gene TRBJ2-2; D is perhaps TRBD2 (5 bases). This CDR3 contains 13 residues. Germline-derived CDR1 and CDR2 are GTSNPN and SVGIG (reference sequence). Deletions cut 5 bases from V and 6 bases from J, with 13 bases between. CDR3 coding DNA: TGTGCCTGGGGGTCCACGGGGTCCGGGGAGCTGTTTTTT. Amino acids: CAWGSTGSGELFF. Drawing the rest from reference TRBV30 and TRBJ2-2, the complete variable domain is SQTIHQWPATLVQPVGSPLSLECTVEGTSNPNLYWYRQAAGRGLQLLFYSVGIGQISSEVPQNLSASRPQDRQFILSSKKLLLSDSGFYLCAWGSTGSGELFFGEGSRLTVL.

The chain is built from TRBV6-5 and TRBJ1-2; a weak D match, TRBD1 (5 bases). Germline V lookup: CDR1 MNHEY, CDR2 SVGAGI. The CDR3 runs 14 residues. V was clipped by 6 bases and J by 10 bases, with 21 bases between them. In DNA form, the CDR3 reads TGTGCCAGCAGCTCTCCGGGACCAAGGTTTGTCTACACCTTC. Translated: CASSSPGPRFVYTF.

This rearrangement joins TRBV9 to TRBJ1-1; D call uncertain. V was pared by 4 bases and J by 4 bases, with 14 bases between. CDR1 SGDLS and CDR2 YYNGEE come from the germline V gene. The CDR3 has 14 residues. CDR3 amino acids: CASSSHMGSTEAFF. DNA of the CDR3: TGTGCCAGCAGCTCCCATATGGGGTCCACTGAAGCTTTCTTT. The full variable domain, rest sourced from reference TRBV9 and TRBJ1-1, is DSGVTQTPKHLITATGQRVTLRCSPRSGDLSVYWYQQSLDQGLQFLIQYYNGEERAKGNILERFSAQQFPDLHSELNLSSLELGDSALYFCASSSHMGSTEAFFGQGTRLTVV.

This clone came up once. The chain couples TRBV11-2 to TRBJ2-7, with 8 bases identical to TRBD2. The CDR3 extends over 17 amino acids. Per the germline V gene, CDR1 is SGHAT and CDR2 is FQNNGV. The V gene end was trimmed by 0 bases and the J gene end by 5 bases; junction bases not matched to a gene: 12. CDR3: CASSLDEASSGRDEQYF. For the CDR3, the DNA is TGTGCCAGCAGCTTAGATGAGGCGAGCAGCGGGAGAGACGAGCAGTACTTC. The full variable domain, its missing parts supplied by reference TRBV11-2 and TRBJ2-7, is EAGVAQSPRYKIIEKRQSVAFWCNPISGHATLYWYQQILGQGPKLLIQFQNNGVVDDSQLPKDRFSAERLKGVDSTLKIQPAKLEDSAVYLCASSLDEASSGRDEQYFGPGTRLTVT.

This sequence joins TRBV7-2 and TRBJ1-1; unclear D gene. Germline assignment: CDR1 SGHTA and CDR2 FQGNSA. Trimming stripped 4 bases from V and 0 bases from J, with 6 bases between. The CDR3 runs 13 residues. Here the CDR3 reads CASSYDLNTEAFF. In DNA form, the CDR3 reads TGTGCCAGCAGCTACGATCTGAACACTGAAGCTTTCTTT.

This clone was seen a single time. V gene TRBV12-3 or TRBV12-4 combines with J gene TRBJ1-5; possible D gene TRBD1, 5 bases. V was trimmed by 1 base and J by 6 bases, leaving 7 bases between them. This CDR3 is 13 amino acids long. Here the CDR3 DNA reads TGTGCCAGCAGTTTAGGGGGGAGTCAGCCCCAGCATTTT. Its translation is CASSLGGSQPQHF.

V and J are TRBV7-6 and TRBJ2-1; no firm D call. The germline V gene has CDR1 SGHVS and CDR2 FNYEAQ. V lost 1 base and J lost 9, with 22 bases in between. The CDR3 sequence is 17 residues long. The CDR3 sequence: CASSLVAPGLTSREQFF. The CDR3 DNA sequence: TGTGCCAGCAGCTTAGTGGCCCCGGGCCTCACGAGCCGTGAGCAGTTCTTC.

This clone appeared a single time. The V and J genes are TRBV5-8 and TRBJ2-1; 8 bases are shared with TRBD2. CDR3 length equals 15 residues. Trimming took 3 bases from V and 5 from J; bases not matched to a gene: 7. Germline V gene data show CDR1 as SGHTS and CDR2 as YDEGEE. In nucleotides, the CDR3 is TGTGCCAGCAGCTCCGGACTAGCATCCCACAATGAGCAGTTCTTC. It encodes CASSSGLASHNEQFF.

The chain links TRBV6-4 to TRBJ1-2, with 7 bases fitting TRBD1. CDR3 length: 14 residues. V dropped 6 bases and J dropped 4; count of bases not matched to a gene: 8. Germline V gene lookup returns CDR1 MRHNA and CDR2 SNTAGT. For the CDR3, the DNA is TGTGCCAGCAGCGCCGGGTGGGACAGCTATGGCTACACCTTC. The encoded protein is CASSAGWDSYGYTF.

A single count supports this clone. The rearrangement uses TRBV3-1 (or the pseudogene TRBV3-2) and TRBJ1-1; D not certain. CDR1 is LGHDT and CDR2 is YNNKEL in the germline V gene (reference sequence). CDR3 length equals 16 residues. V was shortened by 0 bases and J by 6 bases, with 17 bases between the two germline ends. CDR3 DNA sequence: TGTGCCAGCAGCCAAGATCACCGACAATGGGTATCTGAAGCTTTCTTT. Protein product: CASSQDHRQWVSEAFF.

This CDR3 is CASSQSGSKNIQYF. The CDR3 nucleotides read TGCGCCAGCAGTCAATCGGGCAGCAAAAACATTCAGTACTTC. The V and J genes are TRBV23-1 and TRBJ2-4; D gene uncertain. TRBV23-1 is annotated as an ORF whose role is uncertain. The V gene lost 0 bases and the J gene lost 3 bases, with 6 bases spanning the gap. The CDR3 sequence is 14 residues long.

CDR3 sequence reads: CASSFGGGRGTGNTIYF. CDR3 coding DNA: TGTGCCAGCAGCTTCGGAGGCGGGAGGGGAACTGGAAACACCATATATTTT. The V call is TRBV7-8, the J call TRBJ1-3; TRBD1 is a possible D gene (5 bases). V was clipped by 3 bases and J by 2 bases, with 17 bases between them. CDR1 and CDR2 (germline): SGHVS, FQNEAQ. This CDR3 has 17 amino acids.

The rearrangement links TRBV28 to TRBJ1-4; 12 positions match TRBD1. From germline, CDR1 is MDHEN and CDR2 SYDVKM. Unmatched junction bases numbered 11, after V lost 5 bases and J lost 1 base. The CDR3 totals 19 residues. CDR3 residues: CASSGARDRGQETNEKLFF. The CDR3 region has the DNA TGTGCCAGCAGTGGGGCCCGGGACAGGGGGCAGGAAACTAATGAAAAACTGTTTTTT.